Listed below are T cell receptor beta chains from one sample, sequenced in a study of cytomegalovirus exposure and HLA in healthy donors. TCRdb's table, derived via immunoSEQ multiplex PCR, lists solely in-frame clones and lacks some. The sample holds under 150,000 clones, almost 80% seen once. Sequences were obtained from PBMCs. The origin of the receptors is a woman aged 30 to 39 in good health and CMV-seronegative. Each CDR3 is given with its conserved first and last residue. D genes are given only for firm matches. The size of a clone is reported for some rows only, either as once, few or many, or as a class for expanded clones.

CDR3aa: CASSFEPGLTNEKLFF
CDR3nt: TGTGCCAGCAGCTTCGAACCGGGACTTACTAATGAAAAACTGTTTTTT
d_gene: NA
abundance: few
v_gene: TRBV11-2
j_gene: TRBJ1-4

CDR3aa: CAISESNRDYSNQPQHF
CDR3nt: TGTGCCATCAGTGAGTCGAACAGGGACTATAGCAATCAGCCCCAGCATTTT
d_gene: NA
abundance: NA
v_gene: TRBV10-3
j_gene: TRBJ1-5

CDR3aa: CASSSPAGSVDTQYF
CDR3nt: TGTGCCAGCAGTAGTCCGGCAGGGTCGGTGGATACGCAGTATTTT
d_gene: NA
abundance: NA
v_gene: TRBV6-1
j_gene: TRBJ2-3

CDR3aa: CASSPDRSNTGELFF
CDR3nt: TGCGCCAGCAGCCCAGACAGATCCAACACCGGGGAGCTGTTTTTT
d_gene: NA
abundance: NA
v_gene: TRBV5-1
j_gene: TRBJ2-2

CDR3aa: CASRSLNTGELFF
CDR3nt: TGTGCCAGCAGGAGTTTGAACACCGGGGAGCTGTTTTTT
d_gene: NA
abundance: NA
v_gene: TRBV7-3
j_gene: TRBJ2-2

CDR3aa: CASSNHDQGSPLHF
CDR3nt: TGTGCCAGCAGTAACCACGACCAGGGATCACCCCTCCACTTT
d_gene: NA
abundance: once
v_gene: TRBV27
j_gene: TRBJ1-6

CDR3aa: CASSPGANTEAFF
CDR3nt: TGTGCCAGCAGCCCTGGAGCCAACACTGAAGCTTTCTTT
d_gene: NA
abundance: NA
v_gene: TRBV7-8
j_gene: TRBJ1-1

CDR3aa: CSVGQSYQETQYF
CDR3nt: TGCAGCGTCGGACAGTCGTACCAAGAGACCCAGTACTTC
d_gene: NA
abundance: NA
v_gene: TRBV29-1
j_gene: TRBJ2-5

CDR3aa: CATEGGGYEQYF
CDR3nt: TGTGCCACGGAGGGGGGAGGGTACGAGCAGTACTTC
d_gene: NA
abundance: once
v_gene: TRBV10-3
j_gene: TRBJ2-7

CDR3aa: CASSSFLKGDEQFF
CDR3nt: TGTGCCAGCAGTTCATTCCTCAAAGGGGATGAGCAGTTCTTC
d_gene: NA
abundance: NA
v_gene: TRBV7-2
j_gene: TRBJ2-1

CDR3aa: CASSDGQGHGYTF
CDR3nt: TGTGCCAGCAGTGACGGACAGGGCCATGGCTACACCTTC
d_gene: TRBD1
abundance: NA
v_gene: TRBV2
j_gene: TRBJ1-2

CDR3aa: CASSLDQFPGGRGYTF
CDR3nt: TGTGCCAGCAGCTTAGACCAATTCCCCGGGGGAAGAGGCTACACCTTC
d_gene: NA
abundance: NA
v_gene: TRBV11-1
j_gene: TRBJ1-2

CDR3aa: CASSLATAGGSYEQYF
CDR3nt: TGTGCCAGCAGCTTAGCAACGGCAGGGGGGTCCTACGAGCAGTACTTC
d_gene: NA
abundance: once
v_gene: TRBV7-8
j_gene: TRBJ2-7

CDR3aa: CASSAGDRHSPLHF
CDR3nt: TGTGCCAGCAGTGCAGGGGATAGGCATTCACCCCTCCACTTT
d_gene: NA
abundance: NA
v_gene: TRBV2
j_gene: TRBJ1-6

CDR3aa: CASSLDSRIWMNTEAFF
CDR3nt: TGTGCCAGCAGTTTAGACAGCCGTATCTGGATGAACACTGAAGCTTTCTTT
d_gene: NA
abundance: once
v_gene: TRBV27
j_gene: TRBJ1-1

CDR3aa: CASSLYRGDEQFF
CDR3nt: TGTGCCAGCAGCTTATACAGGGGTGATGAGCAGTTCTTC
d_gene: TRBD1
abundance: NA
v_gene: TRBV13
j_gene: TRBJ2-1

CDR3aa: CASSLQGTEDQPQHF
CDR3nt: TGTGCCAGCTCTCTTCAGGGGACCGAGGATCAGCCCCAGCATTTT
d_gene: NA
abundance: NA
v_gene: TRBV18
j_gene: TRBJ1-5

CDR3aa: CASSPIRGQETQYF
CDR3nt: TGTGCCAGCAGTCCGATCAGGGGGCAGGAGACCCAGTACTTC
d_gene: TRBD1
abundance: NA
v_gene: TRBV6-6
j_gene: TRBJ2-5

CDR3aa: CASSYSGRTSGGYTF
CDR3nt: TGTGCCAGCAGTTACTCGGGGCGGACCTCTGGTGGCTACACCTTC
d_gene: NA
abundance: NA
v_gene: TRBV6-5
j_gene: TRBJ1-2

CDR3aa: CASSSPGQDAYNEQFF
CDR3nt: TGTGCCAGCAGTTCTCCGGGACAGGACGCTTACAATGAGCAGTTCTTC
d_gene: TRBD1
abundance: NA
v_gene: TRBV6-5
j_gene: TRBJ2-1

CDR3aa: CSVEVGQGAEGYTF
CDR3nt: TGCAGCGTTGAGGTGGGACAGGGGGCTGAGGGCTACACCTTC
d_gene: TRBD1
abundance: NA
v_gene: TRBV29-1
j_gene: TRBJ1-2

CDR3aa: CASSIVTRAHEQYF
CDR3nt: TGTGCCAGTAGTATCGTCACCAGGGCCCACGAGCAGTACTTC
d_gene: NA
abundance: NA
v_gene: TRBV19
j_gene: TRBJ2-7

CDR3aa: CASSQVAGEQETQYF
CDR3nt: TGCGCCAGCAGCCAAGTAGCGGGGGAGCAAGAGACCCAGTACTTC
d_gene: TRBD2
abundance: NA
v_gene: TRBV4-3
j_gene: TRBJ2-5

CDR3aa: CASSLAGGGAETQYF
CDR3nt: TGTGCCAGCAGCTTGGCTGGGGGCGGTGCGGAGACCCAGTACTTC
d_gene: NA
abundance: NA
v_gene: TRBV5-4
j_gene: TRBJ2-5